Shown below are 31 T cell receptor beta chains from a single sample sequenced in a study of blood T cell repertoires in COVID-19. Libraries were prepared by immunoSEQ multiplex PCR; TCRdb keeps only in-frame clonotypes and omits some of them. The table has approximately 70,000 clones, around nine tenths seen once; the top ten hold over 0.95%. The sample consisted of peripheral blood. These receptors came from a woman in her sixties or seventies with acute or convalescent COVID-19.

The chain combines TRBV5-1 with TRBJ2-5, with D tentatively TRBD1 (6 bases). CDR1 SGHRS and CDR2 YFSETQ come from the germline V gene. The ends were cut back, 1 base at V and 3 bases at J, with 10 bases in the middle. The CDR3 is made up of 14 amino acids. The CDR3 protein is CASSLYGGEETQYF. The CDR3 region has the DNA TGCGCCAGCAGCTTGTATGGGGGCGAAGAGACCCAGTACTTC.

The CDR3 region is CASSEQGPRRAEAFF. CDR3 nucleotides: TGCGCCAGCAGCGAACAGGGGCCGCGGAGAGCTGAAGCTTTCTTT. The chain joins TRBV10-2 to TRBJ1-1, with 7 nucleotides matching TRBD1. The J segment lost 6 bases and the V segment lost 6 bases, leaving 13 bases of the junction unmatched. There are 15 residues in the CDR3. Germline V gene data show CDR1 as WSHSY and CDR2 as SAAADI.

V gene TRBV5-1 combines with J gene TRBJ1-3; D gene unclear. The CDR3 covers 15 residues. V was clipped by 0 bases and J by 4 bases, with 11 bases between them. Germline-derived CDR1 and CDR2 are SGHRS and YFSETQ. The CDR3 is CASSLDSDAGNTIYF. CDR3 sequence (DNA): TGCGCCAGCAGCTTGGATAGCGACGCCGGAAACACCATATATTTT.

This clone was detected only a few times. J is TRBJ1-2 and V is TRBV5-4; no clear D gene. V lost 4 bases to trimming and J lost 6 bases, with 19 bases between them. The length of the CDR3 is 15 residues. Germline lookup yields CDR1 SGHNT and CDR2 YYREEE (reference sequence). CDR3 sequence (DNA): TGTGCCAGCAGCATGGGGTCCGTTGCGGGAAATGGCTACACCTTC. Protein product: CASSMGSVAGNGYTF.

DNA for the CDR3: TGTGCCACCCCAGCTAGGAGGAATTCACCCCTCCACTTT. As protein: CATPARRNSPLHF. This chain uses TRBV24-1 with TRBJ1-6; D not resolved. The length of the CDR3 is 13 residues. V gave up 9 bases and J gave up 7 bases, with 12 bases separating them. The germline V gene encodes CDR1 KGHDR and CDR2 SFDVKD.

This clone has just one count. The chain joins TRBV6-5 to TRBJ1-2; D possibly corresponds to TRBD1 (5 bases). Germline CDR1 MNHEY, CDR2 SVGAGI. The CDR3 loop spans 14 amino acids. Trimming took off 5 bases at V and 8 bases at J, with 18 bases between the two ends. The CDR3 DNA reads as TGTGCCAGCAGTCCTTATGAAAGGGGCGGAGGCTACACCTTC. This sequence encodes CASSPYERGGGYTF.

The chain combines TRBV5-1 with TRBJ2-5; 9 nucleotides agree with TRBD2. CDR1 is SGHRS, CDR2 YFSETQ, per germline. V shed 0 bases and J 9 bases; nucleotides not matched to a gene: 15. CDR3 length equals 17 residues. The CDR3 protein is CASSLGIAGESLEAQYF. In DNA, the CDR3 is TGCGCCAGCAGCTTGGGTATAGCGGGAGAATCACTGGAGGCCCAGTACTTC.

The chain has TRBV27 and TRBJ1-4, with D hard to call. V dropped 0 bases and J dropped 0 bases, with 14 bases sitting between them. The germline gives CDR1 MNHEY, CDR2 SMNVEV (reference sequence). This CDR3 has 18 amino acids. The DNA of the CDR3 is TGTGCCAGCAGTTTATCGCATGCGGCTCGTGCAACTAATGAAAAACTGTTTTTT. This sequence encodes CASSLSHAARATNEKLFF.

The gene calls are TRBV10-2 and TRBJ2-1, with D possibly being TRBD2 (6 bases). The ends were cut back, 5 bases at V and 9 bases at J, with 20 bases in the middle. The germline gives CDR1 WSHSY, CDR2 SAAADI. This CDR3 is built from 15 residues. CDR3 loop: CASSHGGDSNGEQFF. The DNA of the CDR3 is TGCGCCAGCAGTCACGGGGGTGACTCGAACGGTGAGCAGTTCTTC.

V and J are TRBV5-1 and TRBJ1-1, with D tentatively TRBD1 (5 bases). The germline gives CDR1 SGHRS, CDR2 YFSETQ. CDR3 length: 15 amino acids. Trimming stripped 4 bases from V and 0 bases from J, with 13 bases between. The CDR3 region has the DNA TGCGCCAGCAGCGTCGTGCAGGGAATGAACACTGAAGCTTTCTTT. Protein sequence: CASSVVQGMNTEAFF.

This chain connects TRBV28 to TRBJ2-2, with unresolved D. This CDR3 is 14 amino acids long. Germline V gene data show CDR1 as MDHEN and CDR2 as SYDVKM. V was clipped by 5 bases and J by 1 base, with 8 bases between them. CDR3 region: CASSIPGNTGELFF. In DNA, the CDR3 is TGTGCCAGCAGTATTCCAGGGAACACCGGGGAGCTGTTTTTT.

The V gene is TRBV28, the J gene TRBJ2-4; 11 nucleotides match TRBD1. Germline V lookup: CDR1 MDHEN, CDR2 SYDVKM. The V gene end was trimmed by 5 bases and the J gene end by 13 bases; junction bases not matched to a gene: 13. This CDR3 comprises 15 residues. The CDR3 region has the DNA TGTGCCAGCAGTCCCCCCAGGACAGGGGGCTTCATACAGTACTTC. Its protein product is CASSPPRTGGFIQYF.

This chain joins TRBV2 and TRBJ2-1; 8 bases are a match to TRBD1. This CDR3 region has 14 residues. The junction had 4 bases not matched to a gene; V was cut back by 1 base and J by 8 bases. Germline V gene data show CDR1 as SNHLY and CDR2 as FYNNEI. Written as DNA, the CDR3 is TGTGCCAGCAGTGAAGGGACAGGGATCTATGAGCAGTTCTTC. As protein: CASSEGTGIYEQFF.

V is TRBV7-2 and J is TRBJ1-6; D gene ambiguous. Trimming pared 5 bases from V and 11 bases from J, leaving 10 bases between. Germline CDR1 is SGHTA and CDR2 is FQGNSA. The length of the CDR3 is 12 residues. This CDR3 reads CASSQILAPLHF. The CDR3 bases are TGTGCCAGCAGCCAGATCCTGGCACCCCTCCACTTT. The full variable domain, rest sourced from reference TRBV7-2 and TRBJ1-6, is GAGVSQSPSNKVTEKGKDVELRCDPISGHTALYWYRQSLGQGLEFLIYFQGNSAPDKSGLPSDRFSAERTGGSVSTLTIQRTQQEDSAVYLCASSQILAPLHFGNGTRLTVT.

The V gene is TRBV28, the J gene TRBJ1-5; D is undetermined. The CDR3 runs 15 residues. V gave up 4 bases and J gave up 0 bases, with 10 bases separating them. Looked up from germline, CDR1 is MDHEN and CDR2 is SYDVKM. The CDR3 sequence: CASSSPGNSNQPQHF. CDR3 coding DNA: TGTGCCAGCAGTTCCCCGGGGAATAGCAATCAGCCCCAGCATTTT. Looking up the rest from reference TRBV28 and TRBJ1-5 gives the full variable domain: DVKVTQSSRYLVKRTGEKVFLECVQDMDHENMFWYRQDPGLGLRLIYFSYDVKMKEKGDIPEGYSVSREKKERFSLILESASTNQTSMYLCASSSPGNSNQPQHFGDGTRLSIL.

V usage is TRBV5-1 and J usage is TRBJ2-3, with 7 nucleotides matching TRBD2. Trimming took 3 bases from V and 2 from J; bases not matched to a gene: 6. Per the germline V gene, CDR1 is SGHRS and CDR2 is YFSETQ. CDR3 length: 15 amino acids. CDR3 DNA sequence: TGCGCCAGCAGCTGGGGGGGAGCTTTCACAGATACGCAGTATTTT. Residues: CASSWGGAFTDTQYF.

V and J are TRBV7-9 and TRBJ1-3; 7 nucleotides align to TRBD1. The ends lost 5 bases at V and 3 bases at J; junction bases unmatched: 4. Germline V gives CDR1 SEHNR, CDR2 FQNEAQ (reference sequence). The CDR3 extends over 14 amino acids. For the CDR3, the DNA is TGTGCCAGCAGCGACCAGGGGGATGGAAACACCATATATTTT. Its translation is CASSDQGDGNTIYF.

This clone was recorded once. This chain joins TRBV3-1 (or the pseudogene TRBV3-2) and TRBJ2-1; D is possibly TRBD1 (5 bases). The CDR3 is 15 residues long. Deletions cut 3 bases from V and 8 bases from J, with 17 bases between. The germline gives CDR1 LGHDT, CDR2 YNNKEL (reference sequence). CDR3 DNA sequence: TGTGCCAGCAGCCAGATTGACTCCCTAGGGGATGAGCAGTTCTTC. It yields the protein CASSQIDSLGDEQFF.

V is TRBV2 and J is TRBJ1-2; 8 bases map to TRBD1. Losses at the gene ends were 4 bases for V and 2 bases for J; bases not matched to a gene: 3. The CDR3 sequence is 14 residues long. CDR1 is SNHLY, CDR2 FYNNEI, per germline. CDR3 region: CASSVRQGNYGYTF. CDR3 bases: TGTGCCAGCAGTGTACGACAGGGGAACTATGGCTACACCTTC.

The chain uses TRBV15 and TRBJ1-5; 9 nucleotides line up with TRBD1. The length of the CDR3 is 15 residues. The ends lost 8 bases at V and 6 bases at J; junction bases unmatched: 11. CDR1 and CDR2 (germline): LNHNV, YYDKDF (reference sequence). Here the CDR3 DNA reads TGTGCCACCGCCAAGGACAGGGGAGAGGGTCAGCCCCAGCATTTT. This codes for CATAKDRGEGQPQHF.

J is TRBJ2-3 and V is TRBV27; D is undetermined. The V gene's germline CDR1 is MNHEY and CDR2 SMNVEV (reference sequence). There are 15 residues in the CDR3. Trimming removed 3 bases from V and 6 bases from J, with 16 bases in between. CDR3 in amino acids: CASSLTPSVGDTQYF. The CDR3 DNA is TGTGCCAGCAGTTTGACCCCCTCGGTGGGCGATACGCAGTATTTT.

The chain is built from TRBV6-5 and TRBJ1-1; D gene unclear. The CDR3 contains 12 residues. V was pared by 7 bases and J by 0 bases, with 6 bases between. Germline CDR1 reads MNHEY; CDR2 reads SVGAGI. Written as DNA, the CDR3 is TGTGCCAGCATTAGAATGAACACTGAAGCTTTCTTT. Translation gives CASIRMNTEAFF.

The chain recombines TRBV5-1 with TRBJ2-1; TRBD2 might be the D (6 bases). Germline V gene sequence: CDR1 SGHRS, CDR2 YFSETQ. The V gene lost 4 bases and the J gene lost 0 bases, with 11 bases spanning the gap. This CDR3 spans 15 amino acids. As DNA, the CDR3 is TGCGCCAGCAGCACAGAGGAGGGCTCCTACAATGAGCAGTTCTTC. Translation: CASSTEEGSYNEQFF.

The table lists this clone with a few counts. The gene calls are TRBV7-9 and TRBJ2-7; D may be TRBD2 (5 bases). This CDR3 is built from 14 residues. V lost 5 bases to trimming and J lost 6 bases, with 17 bases between them. Germline V gene lookup returns CDR1 SEHNR and CDR2 FQNEAQ (reference sequence). The CDR3 DNA follows: TGTGCCAGCAGCCCAACGGGGAGTCTTGGCGAGCAGTACGTC. This translates into CASSPTGSLGEQYV.

This chain joins TRBV4-1 and TRBJ2-7; 8 bases are a match to TRBD1. The CDR3 consists of 14 residues. V shed 1 base and J 2 bases; nucleotides not matched to a gene: 1. Germline values: CDR1 MGHRA, CDR2 YSYEKL. CDR3 sequence: CASSQGDRPYEQYV. The CDR3 DNA reads as TGCGCCAGCAGCCAAGGGGACAGGCCCTACGAGCAGTACGTC.

The V gene is TRBV7-9, the J gene TRBJ2-5, with TRBD1 matching over 9 bases. Germline CDR1 and CDR2: SEHNR and FQNEAQ (reference sequence). The CDR3 runs to 17 residues. V shed 5 bases and J 5 bases; nucleotides not matched to a gene: 15. The CDR3 DNA is TGTGCCAGCAGCGCAGAACAGGGGGCGCCCCGGACGGAGACCCAGTACTTC. Residues: CASSAEQGAPRTETQYF.

The J gene is TRBJ2-7, the V gene TRBV3-1 (or the pseudogene TRBV3-2), with 9 nucleotides matching TRBD1. V trimming: 2 bases; J trimming: 3 bases; junction bases outside the gene matches: 8. Per germline, CDR1 LGHDT and CDR2 YNNKEL (reference sequence). This CDR3 comprises 16 residues. The CDR3 DNA follows: TGTGCCAGCAGCCAATCCACCGGGACAGGGTACTACGAGCAGTACGTC. The encoded protein is CASSQSTGTGYYEQYV.

The gene calls are TRBV11-3 and TRBJ2-1, with 13 bases that match TRBD2. There are 18 residues in the CDR3. Germline V CDR1 and CDR2: SGHNT, YENEEA. With V trimmed by 5 bases and J by 3 bases, 10 bases remained unmatched. CDR3 sequence reads: CASSPRTSGSQGYNEQFF. The CDR3 coding sequence is TGTGCCAGCAGCCCGAGGACTAGCGGGAGCCAGGGCTACAATGAGCAGTTCTTC.

The gene calls are TRBV28 and TRBJ1-1; TRBD1 matches 9 bases. The CDR3 length is 14 residues. Losses at the gene ends were 5 bases for V and 5 bases for J; bases not matched to a gene: 6. Per germline, CDR1 MDHEN and CDR2 SYDVKM. DNA for the CDR3: TGTGCCAGCAGTGCCAGACAGGGGGGGACTGAAGCTTTCTTT. This encodes CASSARQGGTEAFF.

This clone appeared a few times. J is TRBJ1-1 and V is TRBV5-1; 7 nucleotides match TRBD1. Germline V CDR1 and CDR2: SGHRS, YFSETQ. J lost 4 bases, V lost 4 bases, and 4 bases had no gene match. The CDR3 loop spans 13 amino acids. CDR3 DNA: TGCGCCAGCAGCCCCCGACAGGGCACTGAAGCTTTCTTT. Its translation is CASSPRQGTEAFF.

This clone appeared a few times. This chain joins TRBV19 and TRBJ1-2, with TRBD1 as a possible D gene (6 bases). CDR3 length equals 11 residues. Trimming removed 11 bases from V and 3 bases from J, with 10 bases in between. Per germline, CDR1 LNHDA and CDR2 SQIVND (reference sequence). The CDR3 is CASGGDYGYTF. The CDR3 DNA is TGTGCCTCGGGGGGCGACTATGGCTACACCTTC.